The 16 T cell receptor beta chains below come from one sample, sequenced in a study of blood T cell repertoires in COVID-19 (dated by TCRdb to the early 2020s). The library was prepared using the immunoSEQ multiplex PCR assay. This immuneACCESS table, as held by TCRdb, lists in-frame sequences with V and J called but not all clones. Of the missing ones, under half trace to an unresolved V gene in checked studies; the others have no known cause. The sample has roughly 100,000 clones on record, 82% of them singletons. The ten largest clones take up more than 15% of the sample. Material: peripheral blood. Receptors were obtained from an elderly man with acute or convalescent COVID-19.

The chain employs TRBV28 and TRBJ1-1, with 9 positions matching TRBD1. The junction had 4 bases not matched to a gene; V was cut back by 5 bases and J by 0 bases. Germline V gives CDR1 MDHEN, CDR2 SYDVKM. The CDR3 consists of 15 residues. The CDR3 DNA follows: TGTGCCAGCAGTAACAGGGGGCCAGTGAACACTGAAGCTTTCTTT. It is translated as CASSNRGPVNTEAFF.

This chain joins TRBV11-2 and TRBJ2-1; 9 nucleotides align to TRBD2. The CDR3 length is 17 residues. Losses at the gene ends were 5 bases for V and 3 bases for J; bases not matched to a gene: 11. Germline V gene sequence: CDR1 SGHAT, CDR2 FQNNGV. The CDR3 DNA reads TGTGCCAGCAGCAACCCGACTAGCGGAGAGAGCTACAATGAGCAGTTCTTC. Translating it yields CASSNPTSGESYNEQFF.

The V gene is TRBV6-5, the J gene TRBJ2-7; D is perhaps TRBD1 (6 bases). The CDR3 is 14 amino acids. The germline V gene encodes CDR1 MNHEY and CDR2 SVGAGI. Trimming removed 9 bases at V and 2 bases at J, with 17 bases between. This CDR3 is CASKWEGGTYEQYF. The CDR3 nucleotides read TGTGCCAGTAAGTGGGAAGGGGGAACCTACGAGCAGTACTTC.

V is TRBV28 and J is TRBJ1-5, with a weak D call TRBD1 (5 bases). Trimming left V 2 bases short and J 5 bases short, with 10 bases between. CDR3 size: 14 residues. CDR1 is MDHEN, CDR2 SYDVKM, per germline. CDR3 residues: CASSLGGGYQPQHF. Here the CDR3 DNA reads TGTGCCAGCAGTTTAGGGGGGGGGTATCAGCCCCAGCATTTT.

This clone has only a few counts. The chain carries TRBV5-1 and TRBJ2-5; 9 bases align to TRBD2. Germline values: CDR1 SGHRS, CDR2 YFSETQ. This CDR3 spans 15 amino acids. Unmatched junction bases numbered 2, after V lost 1 base and J lost 1 base. For the CDR3, the DNA is TGCGCCAGCAGCTTGCCTAGCGGGACCCAAGAGACCCAGTACTTC. Translating it yields CASSLPSGTQETQYF.

CDR3 DNA sequence: TGCGCCAGCAGAGACGCGGGGAGCGGGGGGAGGGAAGATACGCAGTATTTT. This sequence encodes CASRDAGSGGREDTQYF. V and J are TRBV10-2 and TRBJ2-3; 9 positions match TRBD2. The CDR3 is 17 amino acids. V lost 6 bases and J lost 5; bases outside the gene matches: 15. In germline, CDR1 is WSHSY, CDR2 SAAADI.

The chain links TRBV10-3 to TRBJ1-5; 12 positions agree with TRBD1. CDR1 and CDR2 from the germline V gene are ENHRY and SYGVKD. V gave up 3 bases and J gave up 7 bases; unmatched junction bases: 7. The CDR3 extends over 16 amino acids. CDR3 in amino acids: CAISDPGTGGGQPQHF. The CDR3 bases are TGTGCCATCAGTGATCCCGGGACAGGGGGCGGGCAGCCCCAGCATTTT.

The chain combines TRBV7-2 with TRBJ1-2; a weak D match, TRBD1 (6 bases). The CDR3 covers 14 residues. Trimming removed 5 bases at V and 6 bases at J, with 16 bases between. Germline V gene data show CDR1 as SGHTA and CDR2 as FQGNSA. The CDR3 region is CASSVQGSVDGYTF. CDR3 coding DNA: TGTGCCAGCAGCGTACAGGGTAGCGTTGATGGCTACACCTTC.

Only one count was recorded for this clone. The V call is TRBV7-9, the J call TRBJ1-4; D gene unclear. Germline CDR1 SEHNR, CDR2 FQNEAQ (reference sequence). V was trimmed by 7 bases and J by 0 bases, leaving 9 bases between them. This CDR3 spans 14 amino acids. CDR3 loop: CASTLSATNEKLFF. As DNA, the CDR3 is TGTGCCAGCACCCTTTCTGCAACTAATGAAAAACTGTTTTTT.

This chain uses TRBV7-2 with TRBJ1-1; 8 nucleotides line up with TRBD1. Germline V gene sequence: CDR1 SGHTA, CDR2 FQGNSA. The CDR3 length is 13 residues. The ends lost 3 bases at V and 6 bases at J; junction bases unmatched: 3. In DNA form, the CDR3 reads TGTGCCAGCAGCTTGGACAGGGCGGCTGAAGCTTTCTTT. This codes for CASSLDRAAEAFF.

The chain recombines TRBV23-1 with TRBJ2-7, with TRBD2 matching 8 bases. TRBV23-1 is assigned to the ORF class and has an uncertain function. This CDR3 spans 16 amino acids. J gave up 4 bases and V 3 bases, and 11 bases lay outside the gene matches. CDR3 protein: CASSQLAGSSRYEQYF. CDR3 coding DNA: TGCGCCAGCAGTCAGCTAGCGGGCTCATCCCGTTACGAGCAGTACTTC.

V usage is TRBV30 and J usage is TRBJ2-2; 8 bases match TRBD2. Germline V gene data show CDR1 as GTSNPN and CDR2 as SVGIG (reference sequence). The length of the CDR3 is 15 residues. V lost 4 bases, J lost 0 bases, and 4 bases stayed unmatched. The CDR3: CAWNKLAANTGELFF. CDR3 bases: TGTGCCTGGAATAAACTAGCGGCGAACACCGGGGAGCTGTTTTTT.

This sequence joins TRBV27 and TRBJ1-2; 8 nucleotides match TRBD1. The germline gives CDR1 MNHEY, CDR2 SMNVEV (reference sequence). The CDR3 totals 13 residues. The trim removed 7 bases at V and 7 bases at J, leaving 8 bases unmatched. The CDR3 DNA reads TGTGCCAGCAATAAGGCAGGGGGCTTTGGCTACACCTTC. It encodes CASNKAGGFGYTF.

The genes are TRBV11-2 and TRBJ1-5; no reliable D call. From germline, CDR1 is SGHAT and CDR2 FQNNGV. The CDR3 contains 13 residues. V dropped 1 base and J dropped 7 bases, with 8 bases sitting between them. The CDR3 reads CASSLVSEQPQHF. Here the CDR3 DNA reads TGTGCCAGCAGCTTAGTTAGCGAGCAGCCCCAGCATTTT. Filled out from reference TRBV11-2 and TRBJ1-5, the complete variable domain reads EAGVAQSPRYKIIEKRQSVAFWCNPISGHATLYWYQQILGQGPKLLIQFQNNGVVDDSQLPKDRFSAERLKGVDSTLKIQPAKLEDSAVYLCASSLVSEQPQHFGDGTRLSIL.

The rearrangement joins TRBV5-1 to TRBJ2-7, with unresolved D. The germline V gene has CDR1 SGHRS and CDR2 YFSETQ. The CDR3 contains 13 residues. Deletions cut 5 bases from V and 0 bases from J, with 9 bases between. The CDR3 nucleotides are TGCGCCAGCAGGAAGGAGATCTCCTACGAGCAGTACTTC. Residues: CASRKEISYEQYF.

This clone was recorded once. V and J are TRBV19 and TRBJ1-4; TRBD1 agrees at 7 bases. Germline trimming cut 5 bases from V and 2 bases from J; bases unmatched to any gene: 5. CDR3 size: 15 residues. The germline gives CDR1 LNHDA, CDR2 SQIVND (reference sequence). The CDR3 protein is CASSAPGQTNEKLFF. CDR3 sequence (DNA): TGTGCCAGTAGTGCCCCGGGACAGACTAATGAAAAACTGTTTTTT.